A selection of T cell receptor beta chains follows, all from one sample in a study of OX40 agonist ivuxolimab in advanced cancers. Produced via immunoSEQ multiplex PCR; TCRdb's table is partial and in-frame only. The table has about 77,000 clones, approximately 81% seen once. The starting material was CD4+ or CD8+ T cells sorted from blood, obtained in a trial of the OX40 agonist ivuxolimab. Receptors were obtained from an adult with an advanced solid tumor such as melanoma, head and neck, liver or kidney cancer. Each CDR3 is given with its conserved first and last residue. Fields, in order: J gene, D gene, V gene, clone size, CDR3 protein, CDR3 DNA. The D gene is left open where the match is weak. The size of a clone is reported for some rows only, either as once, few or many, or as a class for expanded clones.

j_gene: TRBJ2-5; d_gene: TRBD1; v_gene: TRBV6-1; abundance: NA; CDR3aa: CASSDLTGQETQYF; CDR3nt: TGTGCCAGCAGTGACCTGACAGGGCAAGAGACCCAGTACTTC
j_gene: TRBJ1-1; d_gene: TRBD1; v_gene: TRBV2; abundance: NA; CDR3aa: CASSEEGRGFGEAFF; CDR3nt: TGTGCCAGCAGTGAAGAGGGCAGGGGGTTCGGTGAAGCTTTCTTT
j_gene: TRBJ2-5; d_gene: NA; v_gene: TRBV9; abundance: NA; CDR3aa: CASSPSGPQEMLETQYF; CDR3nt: TGTGCCAGCAGCCCCAGCGGCCCTCAGGAGATGTTGGAGACCCAGTACTTC
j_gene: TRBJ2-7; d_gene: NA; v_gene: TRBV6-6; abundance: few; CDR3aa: CASTPTRGNNEQYF; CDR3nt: TGTGCCAGCACCCCGACGAGGGGGAATAACGAGCAGTACTTC
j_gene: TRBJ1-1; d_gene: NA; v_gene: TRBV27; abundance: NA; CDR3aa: CASSRGDRPSEAFF; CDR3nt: TGTGCCAGCAGCCGGGGGGACCGACCCTCAGAAGCTTTCTTT
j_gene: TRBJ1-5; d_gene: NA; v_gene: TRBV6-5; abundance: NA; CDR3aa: CASSEHDQPQHF; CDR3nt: TGTGCCAGCAGTGAACATGATCAGCCCCAGCATTTT
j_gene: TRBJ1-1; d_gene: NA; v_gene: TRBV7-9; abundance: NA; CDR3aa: CASTPLNTEAFF; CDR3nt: TGTGCCAGCACACCGCTGAACACTGAAGCTTTCTTT
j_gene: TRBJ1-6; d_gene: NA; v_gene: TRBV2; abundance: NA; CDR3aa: CASRKESGGTPLHF; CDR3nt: TGTGCCAGCAGGAAAGAGTCGGGAGGCACACCCCTCCACTTT
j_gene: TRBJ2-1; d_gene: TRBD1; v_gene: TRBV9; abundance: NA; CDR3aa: CASSQGAGNEQFF; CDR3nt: TGTGCCAGCAGCCAGGGGGCCGGCAATGAGCAGTTCTTC
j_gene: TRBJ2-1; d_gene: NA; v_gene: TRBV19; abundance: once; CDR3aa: CASSIAQGRSYNEQFF; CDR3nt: TGTGCCAGTAGTATCGCACAGGGACGCTCCTACAATGAGCAGTTCTTC
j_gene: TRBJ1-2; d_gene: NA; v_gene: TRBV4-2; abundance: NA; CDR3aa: CASSQGEARGSHQNYGYTF; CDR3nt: TGTGCCAGCAGCCAAGGGGAGGCGCGGGGATCACACCAAAACTATGGCTACACCTTC
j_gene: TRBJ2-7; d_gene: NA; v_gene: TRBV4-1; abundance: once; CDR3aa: CASSQRVSGDGQWRSYEQYF; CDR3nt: TGCGCCAGCAGCCAAAGGGTGTCAGGGGATGGACAATGGAGGTCCTACGAGCAGTACTTC
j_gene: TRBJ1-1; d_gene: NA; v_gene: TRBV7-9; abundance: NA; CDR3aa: CASSLEQGRAEAFF; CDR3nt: TGTGCCAGCAGCTTAGAGCAGGGAAGGGCTGAAGCTTTCTTT
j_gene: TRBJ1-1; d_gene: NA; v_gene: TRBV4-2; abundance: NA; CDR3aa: CASSQDLEGTEAFF; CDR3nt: TGTGCCAGCAGCCAAGATCTCGAGGGGACTGAAGCTTTCTTT
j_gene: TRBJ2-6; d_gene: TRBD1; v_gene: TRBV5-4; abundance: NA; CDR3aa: CASSLGPQGSSGANVLTF; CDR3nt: TGTGCCAGCAGCTTGGGACCACAGGGGAGCTCTGGGGCCAACGTCCTGACTTTC
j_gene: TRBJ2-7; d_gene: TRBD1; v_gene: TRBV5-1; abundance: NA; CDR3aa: CASSLEGQSYEQYF; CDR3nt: TGCGCCAGCAGCTTGGAGGGACAGTCCTACGAGCAGTACTTC
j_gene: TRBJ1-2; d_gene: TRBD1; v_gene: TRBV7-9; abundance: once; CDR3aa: CASSYQTGGGYGYTF; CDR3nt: TGTGCCAGCAGTTACCAGACAGGGGGTGGATATGGCTACACCTTC
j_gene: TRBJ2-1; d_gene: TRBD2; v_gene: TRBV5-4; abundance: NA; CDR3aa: CASYSLAVNNEQFF; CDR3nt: TGTGCCAGCTATAGTCTAGCGGTTAACAATGAGCAGTTCTTC
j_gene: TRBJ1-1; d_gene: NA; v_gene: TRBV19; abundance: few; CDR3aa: CASSIEQNTEAFF; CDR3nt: TGTGCCAGTAGTATAGAACAGAACACTGAAGCTTTCTTT
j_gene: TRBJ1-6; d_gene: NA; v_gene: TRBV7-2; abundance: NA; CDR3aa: CASSNKGGRHSPLHF; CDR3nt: TGTGCCAGCAGCAATAAGGGGGGTAGGCATTCACCCCTCCACTTT
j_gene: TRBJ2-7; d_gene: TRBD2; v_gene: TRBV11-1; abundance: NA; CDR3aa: CASSLPTTSASSYEQYF; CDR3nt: TGTGCCAGCAGCTTACCCACAACTAGCGCTAGCTCCTACGAGCAGTACTTC
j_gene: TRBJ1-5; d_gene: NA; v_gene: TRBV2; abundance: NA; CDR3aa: CASSLGNQPQHF; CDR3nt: TGTGCCAGTTCGTTGGGAAATCAGCCCCAGCATTTT
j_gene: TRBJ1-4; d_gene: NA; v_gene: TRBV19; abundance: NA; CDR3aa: CASSIASGNEKLFF; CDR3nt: TGTGCCAGTAGTATAGCTTCGGGGAACGAAAAACTGTTTTTT
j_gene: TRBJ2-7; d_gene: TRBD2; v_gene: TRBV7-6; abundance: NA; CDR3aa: CASSPGEGEQYF; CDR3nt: TGTGCCAGCAGCCCCGGGGAGGGCGAGCAGTACTTC
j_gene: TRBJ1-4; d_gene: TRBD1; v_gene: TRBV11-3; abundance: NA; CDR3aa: CASSTRDSYNEKLFF; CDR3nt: TGTGCCAGCAGCACCAGGGACAGCTACAATGAAAAACTGTTTTTT
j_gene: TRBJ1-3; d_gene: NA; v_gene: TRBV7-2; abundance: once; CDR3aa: CASSGTGGATIYF; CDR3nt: TGTGCCAGCAGCGGCACCGGGGGGGCCACCATATATTTT
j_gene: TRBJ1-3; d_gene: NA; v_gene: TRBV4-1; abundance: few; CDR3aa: CASSRPGQVSGNTIYF; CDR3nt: TGCGCCAGCAGCCGTCCCGGGCAGGTCTCTGGAAACACCATATATTTT
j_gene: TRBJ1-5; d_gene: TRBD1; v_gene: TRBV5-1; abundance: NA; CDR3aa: CASSPGQNSNQPQHF; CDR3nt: TGCGCCAGCAGCCCGGGACAGAATAGCAATCAGCCCCAGCATTTT
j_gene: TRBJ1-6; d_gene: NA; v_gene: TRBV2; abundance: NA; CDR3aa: CASRDRETNNSPLHF; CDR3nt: TGTGCCAGCAGGGACAGAGAGACCAATAATTCACCCCTCCACTTT